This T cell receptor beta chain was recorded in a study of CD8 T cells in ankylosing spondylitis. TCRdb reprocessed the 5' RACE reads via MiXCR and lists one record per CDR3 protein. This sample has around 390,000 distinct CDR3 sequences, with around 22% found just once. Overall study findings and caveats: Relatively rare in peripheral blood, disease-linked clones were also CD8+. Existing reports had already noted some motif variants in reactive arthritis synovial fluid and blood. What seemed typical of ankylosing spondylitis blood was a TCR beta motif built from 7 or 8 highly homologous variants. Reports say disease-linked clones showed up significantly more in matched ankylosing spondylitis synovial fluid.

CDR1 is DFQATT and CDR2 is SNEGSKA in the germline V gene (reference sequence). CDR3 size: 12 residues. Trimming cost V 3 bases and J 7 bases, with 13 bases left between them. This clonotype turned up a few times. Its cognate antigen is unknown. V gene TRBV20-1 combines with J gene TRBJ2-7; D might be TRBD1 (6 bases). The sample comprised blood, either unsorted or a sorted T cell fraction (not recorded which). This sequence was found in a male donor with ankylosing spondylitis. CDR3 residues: CSASRQALEQYF. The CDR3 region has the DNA TGCAGTGCTAGCAGACAGGCCCTAGAGCAGTACTTC.